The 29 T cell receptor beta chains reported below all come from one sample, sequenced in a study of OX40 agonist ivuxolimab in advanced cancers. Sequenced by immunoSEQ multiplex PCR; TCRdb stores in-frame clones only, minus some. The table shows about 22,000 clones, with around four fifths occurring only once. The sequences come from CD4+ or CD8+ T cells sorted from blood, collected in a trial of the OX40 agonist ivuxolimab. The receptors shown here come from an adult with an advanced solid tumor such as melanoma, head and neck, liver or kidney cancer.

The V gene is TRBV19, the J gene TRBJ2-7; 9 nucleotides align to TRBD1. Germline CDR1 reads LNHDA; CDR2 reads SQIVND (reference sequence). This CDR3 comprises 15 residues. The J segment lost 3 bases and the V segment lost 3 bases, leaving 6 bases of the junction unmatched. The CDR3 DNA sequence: TGTGCCAGTAGTATCGGTACAGGGGGCGGCTACGAGCAGTACTTC. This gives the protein CASSIGTGGGYEQYF. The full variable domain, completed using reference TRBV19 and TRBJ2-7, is DGGITQSPKYLFRKEGQNVTLSCEQNLNHDAMYWYRQDPGQGLRLIYYSQIVNDFQKGDIAEGYSVSREKKESFPLTVTSAQKNPTAFYLCASSIGTGGGYEQYFGPGTRLTVT.

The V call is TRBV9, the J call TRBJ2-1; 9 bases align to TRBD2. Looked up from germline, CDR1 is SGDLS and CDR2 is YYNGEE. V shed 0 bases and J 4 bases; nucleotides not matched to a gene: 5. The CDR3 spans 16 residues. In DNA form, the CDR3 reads TGTGCCAGCAGCGTAGAAGCTAGCGGGGCGTACAATGAGCAGTTCTTC. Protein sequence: CASSVEASGAYNEQFF.

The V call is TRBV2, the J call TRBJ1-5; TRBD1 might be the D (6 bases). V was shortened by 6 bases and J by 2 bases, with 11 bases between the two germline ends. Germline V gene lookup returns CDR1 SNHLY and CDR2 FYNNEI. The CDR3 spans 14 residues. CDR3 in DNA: TGTGCCAGCAGCGATTACAGGGGCAATCAGCCCCAGCATTTT. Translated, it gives CASSDYRGNQPQHF.

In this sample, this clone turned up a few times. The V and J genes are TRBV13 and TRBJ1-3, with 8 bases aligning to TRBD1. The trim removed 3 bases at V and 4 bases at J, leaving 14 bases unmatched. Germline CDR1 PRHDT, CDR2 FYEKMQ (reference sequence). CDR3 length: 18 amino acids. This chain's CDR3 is CASSLGIPGGARGNTIYF. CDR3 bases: TGTGCCAGCAGCTTGGGGATCCCAGGGGGCGCGAGGGGAAACACCATATATTTT.

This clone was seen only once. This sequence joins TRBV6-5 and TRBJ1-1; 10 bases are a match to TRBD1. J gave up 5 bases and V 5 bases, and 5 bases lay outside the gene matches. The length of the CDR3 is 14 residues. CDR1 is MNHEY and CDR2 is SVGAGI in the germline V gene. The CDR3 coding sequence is TGTGCCAGCAGTATGGACAGGGGGTGGACTGAAGCTTTCTTT. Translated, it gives CASSMDRGWTEAFF.

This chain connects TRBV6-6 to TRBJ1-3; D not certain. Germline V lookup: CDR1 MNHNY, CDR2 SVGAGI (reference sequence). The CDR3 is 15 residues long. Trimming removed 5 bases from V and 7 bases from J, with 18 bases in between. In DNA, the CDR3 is TGTGCCAGCAGTAGAGGGCCCGAATTTGGCAACACCATATATTTT. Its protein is CASSRGPEFGNTIYF.

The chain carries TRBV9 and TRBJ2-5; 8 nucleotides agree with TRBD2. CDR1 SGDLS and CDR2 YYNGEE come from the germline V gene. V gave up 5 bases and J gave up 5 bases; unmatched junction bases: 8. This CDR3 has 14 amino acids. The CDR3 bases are TGTGCCAGCAGTCCAAGCGGGAGTCGGGAGACCCAGTACTTC. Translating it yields CASSPSGSRETQYF. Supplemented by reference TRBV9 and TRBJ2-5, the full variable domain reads DSGVTQTPKHLITATGQRVTLRCSPRSGDLSVYWYQQSLDQGLQFLIQYYNGEERAKGNILERFSAQQFPDLHSELNLSSLELGDSALYFCASSPSGSRETQYFGPGTRLLVL.

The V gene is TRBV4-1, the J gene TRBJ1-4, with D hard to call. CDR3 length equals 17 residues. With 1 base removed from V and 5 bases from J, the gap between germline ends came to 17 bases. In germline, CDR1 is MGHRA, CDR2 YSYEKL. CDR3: CASSQVGGENPNEKLFF. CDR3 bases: TGCGCCAGCAGCCAAGTGGGCGGGGAGAACCCAAATGAAAAACTGTTTTTT.

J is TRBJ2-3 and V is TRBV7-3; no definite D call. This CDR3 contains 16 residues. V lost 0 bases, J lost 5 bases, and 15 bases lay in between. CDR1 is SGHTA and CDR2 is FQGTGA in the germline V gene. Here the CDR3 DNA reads TGTGCCAGCAGCTTAACCGACCTCACCCGAGGAGATACGCAGTATTTT. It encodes CASSLTDLTRGDTQYF.

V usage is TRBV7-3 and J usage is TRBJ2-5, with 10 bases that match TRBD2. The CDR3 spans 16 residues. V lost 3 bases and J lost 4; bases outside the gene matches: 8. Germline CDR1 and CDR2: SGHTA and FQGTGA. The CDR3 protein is CASSFVAGGEGETQYF. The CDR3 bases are TGTGCCAGCAGCTTTGTAGCGGGGGGCGAAGGAGAGACCCAGTACTTC.

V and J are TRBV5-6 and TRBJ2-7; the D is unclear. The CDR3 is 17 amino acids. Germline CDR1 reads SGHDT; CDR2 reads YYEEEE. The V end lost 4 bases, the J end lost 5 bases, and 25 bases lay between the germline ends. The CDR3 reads CASSRSDNGPGVHEQYF. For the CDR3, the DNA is TGTGCCAGCAGCCGAAGTGATAACGGTCCGGGTGTGCACGAGCAGTACTTC.

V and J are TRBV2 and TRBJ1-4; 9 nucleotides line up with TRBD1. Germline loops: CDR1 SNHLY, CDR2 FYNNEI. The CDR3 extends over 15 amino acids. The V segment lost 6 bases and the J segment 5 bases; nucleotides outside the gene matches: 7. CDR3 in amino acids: CASSEQGAGNEKLFF. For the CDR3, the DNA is TGTGCCAGCAGCGAACAGGGGGCTGGGAATGAAAAACTGTTTTTT.

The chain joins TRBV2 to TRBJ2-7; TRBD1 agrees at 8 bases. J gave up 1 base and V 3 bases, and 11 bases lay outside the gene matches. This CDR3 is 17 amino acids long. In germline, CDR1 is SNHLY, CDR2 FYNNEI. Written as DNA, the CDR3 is TGTGCCAGCAGTGAGGTAGAGGGACAGGAGGGATCCTACGAGCAGTACTTC. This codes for CASSEVEGQEGSYEQYF.

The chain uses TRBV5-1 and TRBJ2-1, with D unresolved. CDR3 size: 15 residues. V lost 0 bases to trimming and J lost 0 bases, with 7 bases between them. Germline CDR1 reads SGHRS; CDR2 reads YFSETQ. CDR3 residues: CASSLAGSSYNEQFF. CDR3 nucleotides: TGCGCCAGCAGCTTGGCCGGGTCCTCCTACAATGAGCAGTTCTTC.

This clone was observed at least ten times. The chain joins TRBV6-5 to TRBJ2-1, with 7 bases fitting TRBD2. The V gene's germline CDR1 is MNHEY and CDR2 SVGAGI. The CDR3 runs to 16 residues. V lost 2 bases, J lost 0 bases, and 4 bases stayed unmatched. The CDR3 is CASSYGLADSYNEQFF. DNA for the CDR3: TGTGCCAGCAGTTACGGGCTAGCGGACTCCTACAATGAGCAGTTCTTC.

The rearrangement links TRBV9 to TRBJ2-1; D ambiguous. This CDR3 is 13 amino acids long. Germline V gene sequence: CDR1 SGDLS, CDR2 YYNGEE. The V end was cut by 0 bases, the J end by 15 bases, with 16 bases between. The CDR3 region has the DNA TGTGCCAGCAGCGTAGGGAGTGGGGTGATGGCGTTCTTC. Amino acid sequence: CASSVGSGVMAFF.

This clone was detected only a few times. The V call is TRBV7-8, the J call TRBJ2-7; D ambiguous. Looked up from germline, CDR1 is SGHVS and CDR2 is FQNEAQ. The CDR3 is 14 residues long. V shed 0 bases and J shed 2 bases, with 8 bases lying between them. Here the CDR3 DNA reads TGTGCCAGCAGCTTAGCGAAGTCTGCCTACGAGCAGTACTTC. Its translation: CASSLAKSAYEQYF. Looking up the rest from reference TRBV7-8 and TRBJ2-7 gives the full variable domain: GAGVSQSPRYKVAKRGQDVALRCDPISGHVSLFWYQQALGQGPEFLTYFQNEAQLDKSGLPSDRFFAERPEGSVSTLKIQRTQQEDSAVYLCASSLAKSAYEQYFGPGTRLTVT.

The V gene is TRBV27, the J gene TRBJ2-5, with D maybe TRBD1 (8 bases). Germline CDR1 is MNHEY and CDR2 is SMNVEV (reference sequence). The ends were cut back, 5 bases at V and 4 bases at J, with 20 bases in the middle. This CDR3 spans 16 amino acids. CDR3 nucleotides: TGTGCCAGCAGTACTAGCGTGACAGGGGTAGGAGAGACCCAGTACTTC. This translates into CASSTSVTGVGETQYF.

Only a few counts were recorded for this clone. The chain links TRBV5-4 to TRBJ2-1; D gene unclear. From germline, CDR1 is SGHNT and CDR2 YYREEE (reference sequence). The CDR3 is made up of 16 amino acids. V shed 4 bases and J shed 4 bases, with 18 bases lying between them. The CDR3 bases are TGTGCCAGCAGCATTAACATGTGGGATTGGTACAATGAGCAGTTCTTC. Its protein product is CASSINMWDWYNEQFF.

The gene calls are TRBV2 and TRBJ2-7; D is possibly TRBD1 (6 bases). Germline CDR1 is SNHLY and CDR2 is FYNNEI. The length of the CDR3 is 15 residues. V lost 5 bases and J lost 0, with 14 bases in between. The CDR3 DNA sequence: TGTGCCAGCAGTTCTGCCGGGACATCCTCCTACGAGCAGTACTTC. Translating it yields CASSSAGTSSYEQYF.

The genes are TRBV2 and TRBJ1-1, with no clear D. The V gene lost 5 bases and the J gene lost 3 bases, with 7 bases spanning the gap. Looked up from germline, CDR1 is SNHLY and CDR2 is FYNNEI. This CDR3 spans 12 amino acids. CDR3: CASSPGYTEAFF. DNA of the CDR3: TGTGCCAGCAGTCCGGGATACACTGAAGCTTTCTTT.

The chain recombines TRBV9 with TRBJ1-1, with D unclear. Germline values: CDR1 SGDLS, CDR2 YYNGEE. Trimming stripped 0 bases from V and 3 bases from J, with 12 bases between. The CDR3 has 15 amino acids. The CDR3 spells CASSVGHRVDTEAFF. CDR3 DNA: TGTGCCAGCAGCGTAGGCCACCGGGTCGACACTGAAGCTTTCTTT.

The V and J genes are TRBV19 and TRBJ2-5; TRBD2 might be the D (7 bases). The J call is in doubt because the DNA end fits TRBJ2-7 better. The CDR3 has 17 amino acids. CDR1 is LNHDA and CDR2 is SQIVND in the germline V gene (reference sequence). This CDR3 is CASSPDRAGRGHYEQYF. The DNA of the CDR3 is TGTGCCAGTAGTCCCGATAGAGCGGGGCGGGGGCACTACGAGCAGTACTTC.

CDR3 coding DNA: TGTGCCAGCAGCTTCCGGCCAGGGAGCAATCAGCCCCAGCATTTT. This encodes CASSFRPGSNQPQHF. The chain couples TRBV7-8 to TRBJ1-5; D might be TRBD1 (5 bases). Germline loops: CDR1 SGHVS, CDR2 FQNEAQ. Trimming took off 3 bases at V and 1 base at J, with 10 bases between the two ends. CDR3 length: 15 residues.

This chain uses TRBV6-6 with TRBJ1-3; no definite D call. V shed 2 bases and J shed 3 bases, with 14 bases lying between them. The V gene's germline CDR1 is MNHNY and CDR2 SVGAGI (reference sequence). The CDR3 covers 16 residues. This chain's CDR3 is CASSYEVGKGGNTIYF. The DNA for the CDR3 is TGTGCCAGCAGTTACGAGGTGGGAAAGGGTGGAAACACCATATATTTT.

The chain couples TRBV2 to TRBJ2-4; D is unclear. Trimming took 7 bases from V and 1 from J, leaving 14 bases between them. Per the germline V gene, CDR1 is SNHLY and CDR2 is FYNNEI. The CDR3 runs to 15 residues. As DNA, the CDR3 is TGTGCCAGCATCCTCAGTGTCCTGGCCAAAAACATTCAGTACTTC. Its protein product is CASILSVLAKNIQYF.

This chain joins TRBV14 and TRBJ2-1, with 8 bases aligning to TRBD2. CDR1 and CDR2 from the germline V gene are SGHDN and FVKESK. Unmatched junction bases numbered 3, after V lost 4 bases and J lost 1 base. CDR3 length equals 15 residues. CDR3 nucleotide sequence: TGTGCCAGCAGCCCGACGGGGGGGTCCTACAATGAGCAGTTCTTC. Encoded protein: CASSPTGGSYNEQFF.

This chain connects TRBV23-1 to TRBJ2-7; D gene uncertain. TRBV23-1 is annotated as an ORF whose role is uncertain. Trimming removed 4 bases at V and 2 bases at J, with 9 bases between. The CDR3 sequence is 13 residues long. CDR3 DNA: TGCGCCAGCAGTCCGGTCCGTCCCTACGAGCAGTACTTC. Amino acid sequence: CASSPVRPYEQYF.

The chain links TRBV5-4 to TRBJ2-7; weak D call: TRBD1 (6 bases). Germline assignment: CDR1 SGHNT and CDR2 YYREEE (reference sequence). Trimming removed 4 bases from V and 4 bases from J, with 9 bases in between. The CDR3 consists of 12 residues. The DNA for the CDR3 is TGTGCCAGCAGCCAGGGGTCTTACGAGCAGTACTTC. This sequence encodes CASSQGSYEQYF. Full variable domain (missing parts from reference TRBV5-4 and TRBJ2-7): ETGVTQSPTHLIKTRGQQVTLRCSSQSGHNTVSWYQQALGQGPQFIFQYYREEENGRGNFPPRFSGLQFPNYSSELNVNALELDDSALYLCASSQGSYEQYFGPGTRLTVT.